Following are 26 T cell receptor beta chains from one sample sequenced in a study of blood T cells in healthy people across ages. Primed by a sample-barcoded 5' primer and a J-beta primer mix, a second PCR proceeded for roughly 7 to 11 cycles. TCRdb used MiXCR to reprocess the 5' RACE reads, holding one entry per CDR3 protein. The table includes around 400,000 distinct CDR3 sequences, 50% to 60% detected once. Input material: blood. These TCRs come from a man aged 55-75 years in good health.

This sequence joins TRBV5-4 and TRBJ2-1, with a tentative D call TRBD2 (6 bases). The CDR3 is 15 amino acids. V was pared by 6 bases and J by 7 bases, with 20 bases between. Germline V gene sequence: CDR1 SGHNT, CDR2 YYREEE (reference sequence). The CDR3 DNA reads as TGTGCCAGCAACTTTGGTGGGACGGAGGGAAATGAGCAGTTCTTC. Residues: CASNFGGTEGNEQFF.

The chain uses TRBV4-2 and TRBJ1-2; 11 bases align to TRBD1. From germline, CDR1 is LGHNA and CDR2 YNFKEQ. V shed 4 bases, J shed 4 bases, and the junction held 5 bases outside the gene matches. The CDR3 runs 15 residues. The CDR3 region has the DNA TGTGCCAGCAGCCCCGGACAGGGGGCGGTCTATGGCTACACCTTC. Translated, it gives CASSPGQGAVYGYTF.

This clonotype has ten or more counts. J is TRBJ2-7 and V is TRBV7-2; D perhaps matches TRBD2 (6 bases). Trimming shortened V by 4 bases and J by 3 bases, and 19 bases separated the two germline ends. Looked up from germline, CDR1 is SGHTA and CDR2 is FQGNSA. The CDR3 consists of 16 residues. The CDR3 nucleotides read TGTGCCAGCAGCTCAATCCCGTCGGGGGAAAACTACGAGCAGTACTTC. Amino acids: CASSSIPSGENYEQYF.

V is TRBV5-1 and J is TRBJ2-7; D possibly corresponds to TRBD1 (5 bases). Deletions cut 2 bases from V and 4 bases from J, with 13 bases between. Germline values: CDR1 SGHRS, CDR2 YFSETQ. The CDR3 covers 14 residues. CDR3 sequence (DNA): TGCGCCAGCAGCTTTCTTGACAGATCTTACGAGCAGTACTTC. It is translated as CASSFLDRSYEQYF. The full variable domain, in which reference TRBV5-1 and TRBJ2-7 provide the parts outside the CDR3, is KAGVTQTPRYLIKTRGQQVTLSCSPISGHRSVSWYQQTPGQGLQFLFEYFSETQRNKGNFPGRFSGRQFSNSRSEMNVSTLELGDSALYLCASSFLDRSYEQYFGPGTRLTVT.

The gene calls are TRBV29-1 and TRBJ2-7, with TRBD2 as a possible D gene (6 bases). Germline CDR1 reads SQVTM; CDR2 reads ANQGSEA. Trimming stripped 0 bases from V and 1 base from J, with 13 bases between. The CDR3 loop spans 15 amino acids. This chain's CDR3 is CSVEDRTNLSYEQYF. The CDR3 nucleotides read TGCAGCGTTGAAGATCGGACTAACTTGTCCTACGAGCAGTACTTC.

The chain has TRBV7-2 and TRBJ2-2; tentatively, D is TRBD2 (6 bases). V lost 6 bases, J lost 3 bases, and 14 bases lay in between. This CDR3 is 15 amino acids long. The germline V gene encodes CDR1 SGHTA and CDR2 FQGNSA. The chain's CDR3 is CASREPGLHTGELFF. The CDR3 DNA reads TGTGCCAGCAGGGAACCGGGACTCCACACCGGGGAGCTGTTTTTT. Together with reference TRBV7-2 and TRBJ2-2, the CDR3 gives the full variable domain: GAGVSQSPSNKVTEKGKDVELRCDPISGHTALYWYRQSLGQGLEFLIYFQGNSAPDKSGLPSDRFSAERTGGSVSTLTIQRTQQEDSAVYLCASREPGLHTGELFFGEGSRLTVL.

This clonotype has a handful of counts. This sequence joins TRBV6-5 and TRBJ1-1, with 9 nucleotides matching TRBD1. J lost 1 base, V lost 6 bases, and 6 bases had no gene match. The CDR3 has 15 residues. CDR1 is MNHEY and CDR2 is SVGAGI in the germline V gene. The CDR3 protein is CASSAGTGRNTEAFF. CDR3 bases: TGTGCCAGCAGCGCCGGGACAGGGCGGAACACTGAAGCTTTCTTT.

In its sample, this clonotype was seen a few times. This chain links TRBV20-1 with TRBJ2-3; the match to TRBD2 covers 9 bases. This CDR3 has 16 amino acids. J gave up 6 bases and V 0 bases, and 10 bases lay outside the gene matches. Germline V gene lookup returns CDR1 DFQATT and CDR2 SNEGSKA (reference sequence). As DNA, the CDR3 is TGCAGTGCTAGAGATATCCTAGCGGGGTCTTTTGATACGCAGTATTTT. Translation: CSARDILAGSFDTQYF.

CDR3 DNA: TGTGCCAGCAGTACCACAGGGGATCTGGGCAATCAGCCCCAGCATTTT. Encoded protein: CASSTTGDLGNQPQHF. The chain uses TRBV12-3 or TRBV12-4 and TRBJ1-5; 7 bases are a match to TRBD1. This CDR3 is 16 amino acids long. The junction had 9 bases not matched to a gene; V was cut back by 5 bases and J by 2 bases.

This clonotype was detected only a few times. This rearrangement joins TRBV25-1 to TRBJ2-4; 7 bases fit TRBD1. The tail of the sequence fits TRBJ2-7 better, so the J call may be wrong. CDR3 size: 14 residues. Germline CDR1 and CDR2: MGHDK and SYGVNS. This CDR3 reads CATESRDSPYEQYF. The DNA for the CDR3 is TGTGCCACCGAATCTAGGGACAGTCCTTACGAGCAGTACTTC.

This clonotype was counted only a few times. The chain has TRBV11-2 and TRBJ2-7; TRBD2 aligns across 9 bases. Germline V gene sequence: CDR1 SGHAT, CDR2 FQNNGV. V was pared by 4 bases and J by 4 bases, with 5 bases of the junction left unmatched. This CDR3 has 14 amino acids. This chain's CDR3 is CASSWASGNYEQYF. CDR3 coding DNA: TGTGCCAGCAGCTGGGCTAGCGGGAATTACGAGCAGTACTTC.

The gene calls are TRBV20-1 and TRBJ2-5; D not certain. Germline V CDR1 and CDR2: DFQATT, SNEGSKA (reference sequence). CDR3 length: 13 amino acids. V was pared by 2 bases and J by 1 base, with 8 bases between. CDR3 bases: TGCAGTGCTAGACCAGACCGCCAAGAGACCCAGTACTTC. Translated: CSARPDRQETQYF.

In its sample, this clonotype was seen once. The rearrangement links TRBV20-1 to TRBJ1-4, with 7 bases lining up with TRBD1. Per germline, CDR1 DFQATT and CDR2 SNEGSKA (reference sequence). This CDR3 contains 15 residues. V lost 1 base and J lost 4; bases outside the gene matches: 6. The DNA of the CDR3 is TGCAGTGCTAGAGTGCAGGGGGGAAGTAATGAAAAACTGTTTTTT. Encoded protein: CSARVQGGSNEKLFF.

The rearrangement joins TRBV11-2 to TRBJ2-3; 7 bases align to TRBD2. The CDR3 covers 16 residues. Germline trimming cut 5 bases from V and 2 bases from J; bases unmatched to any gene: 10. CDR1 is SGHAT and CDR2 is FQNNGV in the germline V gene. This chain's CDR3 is CASSTRTRGVTDTQYF. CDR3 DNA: TGTGCCAGCAGCACCCGGACTAGGGGAGTCACAGATACGCAGTATTTT.

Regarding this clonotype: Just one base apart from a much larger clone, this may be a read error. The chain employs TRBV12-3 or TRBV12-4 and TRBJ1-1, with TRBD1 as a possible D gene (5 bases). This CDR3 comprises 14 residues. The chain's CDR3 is CASSPGRLNTKAFF. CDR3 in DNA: TGTGCCAGCAGTCCGGGACGGTTGAACACTAAAGCTTTCTTT.

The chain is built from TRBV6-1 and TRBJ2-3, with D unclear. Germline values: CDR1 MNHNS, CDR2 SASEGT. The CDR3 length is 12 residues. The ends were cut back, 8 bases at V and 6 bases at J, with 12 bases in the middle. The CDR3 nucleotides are TGTGCCAGCGGATCTGGGATGGATACGCAGTATTTT. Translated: CASGSGMDTQYF.

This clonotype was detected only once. The CDR3 sequence is CNTSSGQNEQFF. The CDR3 nucleotides are TGCAACACTTCGTCGGGACAAAATGAGCAGTTCTTC. V usage is TRBV29-1 and J usage is TRBJ2-1; D possibly corresponds to TRBD1 (6 bases). The germline V gene has CDR1 SQVTM and CDR2 ANQGSEA. The CDR3 sequence is 12 residues long.

CDR3 in DNA: TGCAGTGCTAGAGATCGTTGGGACAGGGTCGACGAGCAGTACTTC. Protein: CSARDRWDRVDEQYF. The V and J genes are TRBV20-1 and TRBJ2-7, with 9 bases that match TRBD1. The CDR3 is 15 residues long. V shed 0 bases, J shed 5 bases, and the junction held 8 bases outside the gene matches. Germline loops: CDR1 DFQATT, CDR2 SNEGSKA (reference sequence).

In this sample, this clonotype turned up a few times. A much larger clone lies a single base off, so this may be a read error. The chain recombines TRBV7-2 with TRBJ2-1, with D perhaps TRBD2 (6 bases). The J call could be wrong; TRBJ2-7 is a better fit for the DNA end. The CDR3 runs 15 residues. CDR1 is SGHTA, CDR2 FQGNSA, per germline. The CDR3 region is CASSLGLAENNEQYF. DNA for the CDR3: TGTGCCAGCAGCTTGGGGTTAGCGGAAAACAATGAGCAGTACTTC.

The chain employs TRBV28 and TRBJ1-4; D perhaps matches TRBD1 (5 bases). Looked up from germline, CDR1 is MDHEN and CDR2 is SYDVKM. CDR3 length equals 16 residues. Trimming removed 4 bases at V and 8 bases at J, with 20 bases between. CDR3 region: CASSSPRNRHKEKLFF. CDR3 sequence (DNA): TGTGCCAGCAGTTCACCCCGGAACAGGCATAAAGAAAAACTGTTTTTT.

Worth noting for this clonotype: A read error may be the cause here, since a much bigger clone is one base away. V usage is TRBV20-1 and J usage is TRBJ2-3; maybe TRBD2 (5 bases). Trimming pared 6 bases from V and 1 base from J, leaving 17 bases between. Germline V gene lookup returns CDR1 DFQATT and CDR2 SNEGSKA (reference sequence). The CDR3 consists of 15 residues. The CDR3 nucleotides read TGCAGTGCCGACGGTGGGCGAGCGGGCACAGATACGCAGTATTTT. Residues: CSADGGRAGTDTQYF.

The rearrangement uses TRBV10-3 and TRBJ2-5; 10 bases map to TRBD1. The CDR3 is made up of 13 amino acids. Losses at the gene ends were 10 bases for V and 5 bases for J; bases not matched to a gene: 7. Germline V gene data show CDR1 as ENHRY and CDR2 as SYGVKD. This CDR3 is CATKTGGLETQYF. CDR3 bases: TGTGCCACGAAGACAGGGGGCTTGGAGACCCAGTACTTC.

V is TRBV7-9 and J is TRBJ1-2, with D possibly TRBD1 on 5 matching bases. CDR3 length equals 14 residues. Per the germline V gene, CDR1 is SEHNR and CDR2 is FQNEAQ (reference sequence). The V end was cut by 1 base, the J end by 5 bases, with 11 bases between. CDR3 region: CASSLEGREYGYTF. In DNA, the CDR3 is TGTGCCAGCAGCTTAGAGGGCAGGGAATATGGCTACACCTTC.

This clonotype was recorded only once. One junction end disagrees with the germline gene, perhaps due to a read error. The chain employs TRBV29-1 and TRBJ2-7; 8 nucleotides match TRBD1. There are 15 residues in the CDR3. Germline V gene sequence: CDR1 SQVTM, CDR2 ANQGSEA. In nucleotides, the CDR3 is TGCAGCGTTGAACGACGGGACAGGAGCTCCGACGAGCAGTACTTC. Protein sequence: CSVERRDRSSDEQYF.

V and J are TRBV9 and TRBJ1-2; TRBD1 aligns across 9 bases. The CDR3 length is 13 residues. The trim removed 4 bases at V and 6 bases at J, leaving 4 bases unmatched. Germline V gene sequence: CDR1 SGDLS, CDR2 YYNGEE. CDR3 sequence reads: CASSSRTGDGYTF. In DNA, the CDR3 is TGTGCCAGCAGCTCTAGGACAGGGGATGGCTACACCTTC.

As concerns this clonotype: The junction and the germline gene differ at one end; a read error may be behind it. CDR3 in DNA: TGTGCCAGCAGTAGGGAGAGAGAAGATGCGCAGTATTTT. Translating it yields CASSREREDAQYF. V is TRBV12-3 or TRBV12-4 and J is TRBJ2-3; D is perhaps TRBD2 (5 bases). There are 13 residues in the CDR3.